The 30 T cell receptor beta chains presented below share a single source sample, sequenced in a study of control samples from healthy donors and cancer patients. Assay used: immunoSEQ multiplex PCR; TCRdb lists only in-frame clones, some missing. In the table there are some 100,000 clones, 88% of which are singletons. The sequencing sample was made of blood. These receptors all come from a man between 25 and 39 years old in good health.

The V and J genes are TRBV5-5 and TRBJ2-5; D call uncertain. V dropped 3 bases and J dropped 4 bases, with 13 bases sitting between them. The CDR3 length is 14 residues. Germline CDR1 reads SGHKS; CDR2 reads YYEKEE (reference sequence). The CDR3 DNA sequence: TGTGCCAGCAGCTCCTGGGGTGGCAGAGAGACCCAGTACTTC. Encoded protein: CASSSWGGRETQYF.

In DNA, the CDR3 is TGTGCCAGCAGCGCCGACGGACTGGGCCTATGGGAGACCGGGGAGCTGTTTTTT. Translated: CASSADGLGLWETGELFF. V usage is TRBV9 and J usage is TRBJ2-2; a weak D match, TRBD2 (5 bases). Trimming took off 3 bases at V and 5 bases at J, with 23 bases between the two ends. Per the germline V gene, CDR1 is SGDLS and CDR2 is YYNGEE. The CDR3 runs 18 residues.

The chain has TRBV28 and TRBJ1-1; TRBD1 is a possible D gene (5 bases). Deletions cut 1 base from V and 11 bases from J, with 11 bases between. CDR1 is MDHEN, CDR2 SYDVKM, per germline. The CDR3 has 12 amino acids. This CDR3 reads CASSLFSRAAFF. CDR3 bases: TGTGCCAGCAGTTTATTTTCCAGGGCGGCTTTCTTT.

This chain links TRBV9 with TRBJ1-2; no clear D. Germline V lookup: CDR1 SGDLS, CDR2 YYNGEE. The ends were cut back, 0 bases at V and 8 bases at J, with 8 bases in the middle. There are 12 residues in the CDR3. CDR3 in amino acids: CASSVGSLGYTF. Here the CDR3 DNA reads TGTGCCAGCAGCGTAGGGTCCTTAGGCTACACCTTC.

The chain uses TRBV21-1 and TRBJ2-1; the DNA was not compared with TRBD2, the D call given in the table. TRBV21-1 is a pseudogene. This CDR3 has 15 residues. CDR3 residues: CASSTRDYAPGEQFF. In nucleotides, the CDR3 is TGTGCCAGCAGCACGAGGGACTATGCCCCCGGTGAGCAGTTCTTC.

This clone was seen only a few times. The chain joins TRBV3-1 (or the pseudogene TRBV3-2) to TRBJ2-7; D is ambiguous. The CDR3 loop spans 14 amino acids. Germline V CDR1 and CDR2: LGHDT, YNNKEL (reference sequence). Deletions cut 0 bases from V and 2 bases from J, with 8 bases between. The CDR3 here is CASSQDRLAYEQYF. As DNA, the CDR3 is TGTGCCAGCAGCCAAGATAGGCTAGCCTACGAGCAGTACTTC.

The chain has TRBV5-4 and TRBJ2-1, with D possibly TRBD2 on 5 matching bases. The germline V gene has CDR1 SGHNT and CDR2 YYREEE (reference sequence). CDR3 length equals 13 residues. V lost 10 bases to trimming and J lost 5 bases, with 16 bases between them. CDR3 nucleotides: TGTGCCGGCCAGGACTGGTCCAACAATGAGCAGTTCTTC. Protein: CAGQDWSNNEQFF.

The CDR3, as DNA: TGCAGCGTTAAGGACCACAACACAGATACGCAGTATTTT. Protein: CSVKDHNTDTQYF. This chain links TRBV29-1 with TRBJ2-3, with unresolved D. Trimming cost V 5 bases and J 2 bases, with 11 bases left between them. CDR1 is SQVTM and CDR2 is ANQGSEA in the germline V gene. The CDR3 is 13 amino acids.

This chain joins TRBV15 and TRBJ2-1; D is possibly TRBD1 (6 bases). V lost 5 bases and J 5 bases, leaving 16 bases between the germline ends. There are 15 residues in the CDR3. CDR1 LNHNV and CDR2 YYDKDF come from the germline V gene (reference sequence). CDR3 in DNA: TGTGCCACCAGCTTGGGGGACAACGACCACAATGAGCAGTTCTTC. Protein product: CATSLGDNDHNEQFF.

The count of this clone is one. The CDR3 DNA sequence: TGTGCCAGCAGTAAACCCCTCCCCGGGGGCTCCGAGCAGTACTTC. Translating it yields CASSKPLPGGSEQYF. The rearrangement links TRBV6-2 or TRBV6-3 to TRBJ2-7; the D gene could be TRBD1 or TRBD2 (6 bases each). The V end lost 5 bases, the J end lost 6 bases, and 20 bases lay between the germline ends. CDR3 size: 15 residues. In germline, CDR1 is MNHEY, CDR2 SVGEGT.

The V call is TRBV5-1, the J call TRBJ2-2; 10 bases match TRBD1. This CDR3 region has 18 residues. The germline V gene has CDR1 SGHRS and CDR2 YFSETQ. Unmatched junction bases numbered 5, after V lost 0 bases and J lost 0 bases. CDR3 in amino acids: CASSLAGTGAPNTGELFF. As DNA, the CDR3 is TGCGCCAGCAGCTTGGCGGGGACAGGGGCTCCGAACACCGGGGAGCTGTTTTTT.

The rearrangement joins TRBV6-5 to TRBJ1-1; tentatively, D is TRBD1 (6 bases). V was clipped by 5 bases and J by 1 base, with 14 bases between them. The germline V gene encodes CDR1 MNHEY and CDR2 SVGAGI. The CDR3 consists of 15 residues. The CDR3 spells CASSKRDIANTEAFF. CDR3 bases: TGTGCCAGCAGTAAACGGGACATCGCGAACACTGAAGCTTTCTTT.

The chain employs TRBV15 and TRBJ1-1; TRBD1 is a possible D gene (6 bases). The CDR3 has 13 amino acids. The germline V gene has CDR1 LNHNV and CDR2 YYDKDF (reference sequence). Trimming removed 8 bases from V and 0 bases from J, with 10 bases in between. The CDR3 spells CATEGQLNTEAFF. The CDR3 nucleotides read TGTGCCACCGAAGGACAGTTGAACACTGAAGCTTTCTTT.

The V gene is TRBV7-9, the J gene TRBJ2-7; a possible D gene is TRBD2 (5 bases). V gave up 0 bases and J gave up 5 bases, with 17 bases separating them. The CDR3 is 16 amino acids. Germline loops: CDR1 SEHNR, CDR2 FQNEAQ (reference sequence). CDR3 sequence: CASSLAQASFGDEQYF. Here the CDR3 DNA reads TGTGCCAGCAGCTTAGCGCAGGCTAGCTTCGGAGACGAGCAGTACTTC.

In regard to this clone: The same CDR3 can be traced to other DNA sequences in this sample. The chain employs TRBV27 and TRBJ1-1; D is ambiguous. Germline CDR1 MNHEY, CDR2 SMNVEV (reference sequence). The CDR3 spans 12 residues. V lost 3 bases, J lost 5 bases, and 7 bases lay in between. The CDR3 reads CASSFLGTEAFF. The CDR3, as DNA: TGTGCCAGCAGTTTTCTTGGGACTGAAGCTTTCTTT.

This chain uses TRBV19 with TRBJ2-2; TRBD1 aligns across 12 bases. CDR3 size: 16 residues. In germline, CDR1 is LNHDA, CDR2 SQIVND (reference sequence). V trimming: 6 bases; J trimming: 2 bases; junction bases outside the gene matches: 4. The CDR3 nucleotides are TGTGCCAGTAGGCCGGGACAGGGGGCTAACACCGGGGAGCTGTTTTTT. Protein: CASRPGQGANTGELFF.

The CDR3 loop reads CASSGTGQGDNSPLHF. CDR3 bases: TGTGCCAGCAGTGGGACGGGACAGGGGGACAATTCACCCCTCCACTTT. This chain uses TRBV28 with TRBJ1-6; 11 bases match TRBD1. The germline gives CDR1 MDHEN, CDR2 SYDVKM. The CDR3 totals 16 residues. Trimming took 5 bases from V and 7 from J; bases not matched to a gene: 7.

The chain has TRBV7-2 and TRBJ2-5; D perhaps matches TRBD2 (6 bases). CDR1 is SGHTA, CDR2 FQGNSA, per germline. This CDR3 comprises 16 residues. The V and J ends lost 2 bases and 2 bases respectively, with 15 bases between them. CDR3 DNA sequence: TGTGCCAGCAGCTTATCCGTACCGGGGACTCAAGAGACCCAGTACTTC. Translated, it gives CASSLSVPGTQETQYF.

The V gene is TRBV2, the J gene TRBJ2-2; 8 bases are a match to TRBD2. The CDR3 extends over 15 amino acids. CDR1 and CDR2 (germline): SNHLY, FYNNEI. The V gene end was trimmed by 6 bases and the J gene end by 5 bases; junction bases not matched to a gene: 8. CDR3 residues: CASRSGTSYTGELFF. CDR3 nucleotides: TGTGCCAGCAGGTCCGGGACTAGTTATACCGGGGAGCTGTTTTTT.

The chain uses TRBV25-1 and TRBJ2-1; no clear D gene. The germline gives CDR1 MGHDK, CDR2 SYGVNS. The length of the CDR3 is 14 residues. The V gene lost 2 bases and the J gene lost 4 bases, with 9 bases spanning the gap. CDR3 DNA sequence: TGTGCCAGCAGTGAAAGGTACTCTTACAATGAGCAGTTCTTC. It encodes CASSERYSYNEQFF.

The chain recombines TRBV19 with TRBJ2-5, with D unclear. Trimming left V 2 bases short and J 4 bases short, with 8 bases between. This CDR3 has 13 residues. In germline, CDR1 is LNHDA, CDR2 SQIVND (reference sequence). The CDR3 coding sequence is TGTGCCAGTAGTATAAACGGGTTAGAGACCCAGTACTTC. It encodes CASSINGLETQYF. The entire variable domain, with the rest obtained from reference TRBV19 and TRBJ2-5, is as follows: DGGITQSPKYLFRKEGQNVTLSCEQNLNHDAMYWYRQDPGQGLRLIYYSQIVNDFQKGDIAEGYSVSREKKESFPLTVTSAQKNPTAFYLCASSINGLETQYFGPGTRLLVL.

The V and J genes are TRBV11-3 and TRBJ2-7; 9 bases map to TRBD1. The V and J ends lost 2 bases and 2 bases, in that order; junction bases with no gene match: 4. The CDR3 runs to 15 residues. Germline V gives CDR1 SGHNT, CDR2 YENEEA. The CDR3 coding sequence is TGTGCCAGCAGCTTATCGGGGACAGGGACCTACGAGCAGTACTTC. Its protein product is CASSLSGTGTYEQYF. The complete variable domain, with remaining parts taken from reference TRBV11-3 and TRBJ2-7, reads EAGVVQSPRYKIIEKKQPVAFWCNPISGHNTLYWYLQNLGQGPELLIRYENEEAVDDSQLPKDRFSAERLKGVDSTLKIQPAELGDSAVYLCASSLSGTGTYEQYFGPGTRLTVT.

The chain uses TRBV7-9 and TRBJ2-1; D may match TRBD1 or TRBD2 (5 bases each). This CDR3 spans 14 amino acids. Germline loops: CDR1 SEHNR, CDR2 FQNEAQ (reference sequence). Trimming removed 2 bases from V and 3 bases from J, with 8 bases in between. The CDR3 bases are TGTGCCAGCAGCTTACGGGACCTCTACAATGAGCAGTTCTTC. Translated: CASSLRDLYNEQFF.

Written as DNA, the CDR3 is TGTGCCAGCAGCCAATCGTCTGAAAGGGACACTGAAGCTTTCTTT. It codes for CASSQSSERDTEAFF. This chain connects TRBV4-2 to TRBJ1-1; D remains unclear. Germline CDR1 LGHNA, CDR2 YNFKEQ. Trimming took off 2 bases at V and 3 bases at J, with 13 bases between the two ends. The CDR3 contains 15 residues.

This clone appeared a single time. This chain's CDR3 is CSVELDGHQETQYF. The CDR3 DNA sequence: TGCAGCGTTGAACTGGACGGGCACCAAGAGACCCAGTACTTC. This chain uses TRBV29-1 with TRBJ2-5; no clear D. Per the germline V gene, CDR1 is SQVTM and CDR2 is ANQGSEA. CDR3 size: 14 residues. The V gene lost 2 bases and the J gene lost 0 bases, with 10 bases spanning the gap.

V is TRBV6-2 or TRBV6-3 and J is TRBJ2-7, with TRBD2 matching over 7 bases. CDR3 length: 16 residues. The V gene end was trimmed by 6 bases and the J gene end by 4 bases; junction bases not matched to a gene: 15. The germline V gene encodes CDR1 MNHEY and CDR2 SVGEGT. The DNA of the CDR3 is TGTGCCAGCAGCGCCCTACGGGGGGAAGGTGCTTACGAGCAGTACTTC. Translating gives CASSALRGEGAYEQYF.

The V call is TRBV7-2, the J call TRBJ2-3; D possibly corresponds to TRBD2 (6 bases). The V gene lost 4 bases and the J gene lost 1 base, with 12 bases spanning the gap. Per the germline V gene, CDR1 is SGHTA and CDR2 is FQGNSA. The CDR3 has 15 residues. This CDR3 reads CASSSQGGGTDTQYF. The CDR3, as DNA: TGTGCCAGCAGCTCCCAGGGAGGTGGCACAGATACGCAGTATTTT.

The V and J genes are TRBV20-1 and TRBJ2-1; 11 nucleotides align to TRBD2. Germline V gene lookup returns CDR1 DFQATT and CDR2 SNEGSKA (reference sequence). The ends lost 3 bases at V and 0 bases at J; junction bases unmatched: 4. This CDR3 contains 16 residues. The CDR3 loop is CSASPSGRYSYNEQFF. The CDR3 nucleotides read TGCAGTGCTAGTCCTAGCGGGAGGTACTCCTACAATGAGCAGTTCTTC.

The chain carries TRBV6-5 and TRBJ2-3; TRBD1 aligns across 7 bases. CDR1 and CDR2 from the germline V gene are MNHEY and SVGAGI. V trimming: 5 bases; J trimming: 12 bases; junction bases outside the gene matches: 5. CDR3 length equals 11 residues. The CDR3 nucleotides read TGTGCCAGCAGTAAGACAGGGCCCCAGTATTTT. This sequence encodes CASSKTGPQYF.

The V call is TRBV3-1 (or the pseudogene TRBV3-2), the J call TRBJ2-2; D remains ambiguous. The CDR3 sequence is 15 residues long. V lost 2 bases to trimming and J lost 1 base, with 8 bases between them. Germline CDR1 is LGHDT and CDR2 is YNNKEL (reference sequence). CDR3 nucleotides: TGTGCCAGCAGCCAAAGCACCCTGAACACCGGGGAGCTGTTTTTT. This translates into CASSQSTLNTGELFF.